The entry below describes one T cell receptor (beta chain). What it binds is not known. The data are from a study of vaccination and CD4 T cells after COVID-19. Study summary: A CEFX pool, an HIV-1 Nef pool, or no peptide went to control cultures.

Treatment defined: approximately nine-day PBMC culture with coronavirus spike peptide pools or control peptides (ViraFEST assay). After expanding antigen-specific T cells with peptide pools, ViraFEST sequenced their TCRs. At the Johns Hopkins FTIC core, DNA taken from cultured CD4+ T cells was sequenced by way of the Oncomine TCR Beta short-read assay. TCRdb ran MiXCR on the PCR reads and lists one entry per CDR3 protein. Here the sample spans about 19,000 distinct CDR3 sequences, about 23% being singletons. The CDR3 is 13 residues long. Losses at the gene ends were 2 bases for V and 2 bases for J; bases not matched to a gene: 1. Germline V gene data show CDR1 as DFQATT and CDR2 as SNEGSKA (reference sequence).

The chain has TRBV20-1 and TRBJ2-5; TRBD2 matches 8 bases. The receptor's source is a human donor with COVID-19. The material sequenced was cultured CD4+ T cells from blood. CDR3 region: CSARRGGQETQYF. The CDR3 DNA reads TGCAGTGCTAGACGCGGGGGGCAAGAGACCCAGTACTTC.